Below, 10 T cell receptor beta chains from the same sample are listed, as sequenced in a study of blood T cell repertoires in COVID-19. The table came from immunoSEQ multiplex PCR; TCRdb's copy has only in-frame clones and leaves some out. Of about 150,000 clones in the sample, about four fifths were seen once. Sequencing was performed on peripheral blood. These receptors were obtained from a woman aged 80 or over with acute or convalescent COVID-19.

This clone was seen only once. This chain connects TRBV5-1 to TRBJ1-5, with 8 bases that match TRBD1. Germline V gives CDR1 SGHRS, CDR2 YFSETQ. This CDR3 is built from 15 residues. Trimming took 5 bases from V and 2 from J; bases not matched to a gene: 6. In DNA form, the CDR3 reads TGCGCCAGCAGTCCCGGGGGACAGGGCAATCAGCCCCAGCATTTT. This translates into CASSPGGQGNQPQHF.

The chain links TRBV6-5 to TRBJ2-5, with 12 bases that match TRBD2. This CDR3 region has 15 residues. V lost 6 bases to trimming and J lost 9 bases; unmatched junction nucleotides: 11. The germline gives CDR1 MNHEY, CDR2 SVGAGI. This CDR3 is CASRKASGGAGSQYF. The CDR3 nucleotides read TGTGCCAGCAGAAAGGCTAGCGGGGGGGCCGGGTCCCAGTACTTC.

The V and J genes are TRBV11-1 and TRBJ2-2, with TRBD1 as a possible D gene (5 bases). V lost 1 base and J lost 3, with 9 bases in between. This CDR3 has 15 residues. CDR1 is SGHAT and CDR2 is FQDESV in the germline V gene (reference sequence). CDR3 sequence reads: CASSLGGADTGELFF. The CDR3 DNA reads as TGTGCCAGCAGCTTAGGTGGGGCAGACACCGGGGAGCTGTTTTTT. The full variable domain, completed using reference TRBV11-1 and TRBJ2-2, is EAEVAQSPRYKITEKSQAVAFWCDPISGHATLYWYRQILGQGPELLVQFQDESVVDDSQLPKDRFSAERLKGVDSTLKIQPAELGDSAMYLCASSLGGADTGELFFGEGSRLTVL.

V usage is TRBV18 and J usage is TRBJ1-5; tentative D call: TRBD1 (6 bases). Per the germline V gene, CDR1 is KGHSH and CDR2 is LQKENI. V dropped 3 bases and J dropped 0 bases, with 9 bases sitting between them. The length of the CDR3 is 15 residues. Here the CDR3 DNA reads TGTGCCAGCTCACCGGACAGTAATAGCAATCAGCCCCAGCATTTT. Protein: CASSPDSNSNQPQHF.

The chain recombines TRBV7-8 with TRBJ2-3; 10 positions agree with TRBD2. CDR1 SGHVS and CDR2 FQNEAQ come from the germline V gene. The CDR3 spans 18 residues. The V gene end was trimmed by 1 base and the J gene end by 0 bases; junction bases not matched to a gene: 7. The DNA of the CDR3 is TGTGCCAGCAGCTTAGGTAAACTAGCGGGGATTAGCACAGATACGCAGTATTTT. Translation gives CASSLGKLAGISTDTQYF.

This clone was detected a few times. The rearrangement links TRBV6-5 to TRBJ1-1; TRBD1 is a possible D gene (6 bases). Per the germline V gene, CDR1 is MNHEY and CDR2 is SVGAGI. The CDR3 is 14 residues long. Trimming pared 2 bases from V and 1 base from J, leaving 8 bases between. Here the CDR3 reads CASSYRGGNTEAFF. CDR3 nucleotides: TGTGCCAGCAGTTACAGGGGGGGGAACACTGAAGCTTTCTTT.

The chain recombines TRBV2 with TRBJ1-5; D is ambiguous. This CDR3 contains 13 residues. Trimming removed 6 bases from V and 4 bases from J, with 10 bases in between. Germline-derived CDR1 and CDR2 are SNHLY and FYNNEI. CDR3 loop: CASRWQENQPQHF. The DNA for the CDR3 is TGTGCCAGCAGATGGCAAGAAAATCAGCCCCAGCATTTT.

There are a few counts of this clone. The chain couples TRBV23-1 to TRBJ1-2; D gene ambiguous. TRBV23-1 is known as an ORF, though its function is uncertain. Trimming cost V 0 bases and J 4 bases, with 15 bases left between them. The CDR3 has 16 residues. The CDR3 is CASSQSLPVTFYGYTF. The CDR3 region has the DNA TGCGCCAGCAGTCAATCGCTTCCAGTAACCTTCTATGGCTACACCTTC.

This clone was counted at least ten times. The sample carries other DNA sequences with the same CDR3. The rearrangement uses TRBV6-1 and TRBJ2-7, with D possibly being TRBD2 (6 bases). V was cut by 2 bases and J by 2 bases, with 10 bases left in between. CDR1 and CDR2 (germline): MNHNS, SASEGT. The CDR3 covers 14 residues. Here the CDR3 DNA reads TGTGCCAGCAGTGAAACCGGGGGAACCTACGAGCAGTACTTC. Its translation: CASSETGGTYEQYF.

This chain joins TRBV7-3 and TRBJ1-4, with TRBD1 as a possible D gene (5 bases). CDR3 length: 15 residues. Germline V lookup: CDR1 SGHTA, CDR2 FQGTGA. Trimming removed 1 base at V and 5 bases at J, with 11 bases between. DNA for the CDR3: TGTGCCAGCAGCTTAAATGGAGGGGTCAATGAAAAACTGTTTTTT. It translates to CASSLNGGVNEKLFF.